The 29 T cell receptor beta chains in this list originate from one sample, sequenced in a study of blood T cell repertoires in COVID-19. The repertoire was sequenced with immunoSEQ multiplex PCR; TCRdb's copy has only in-frame clones and lacks some. The sample yields 180,000 or so clones, 75% to 90% seen once. Specimen: peripheral blood. These receptors were obtained from a man aged 35-49 years with acute or convalescent COVID-19.

The rearrangement joins TRBV9 to TRBJ1-2; weak D call: TRBD1 (5 bases). V was shortened by 4 bases and J by 8 bases, with 21 bases between the two germline ends. This CDR3 has 15 residues. In germline, CDR1 is SGDLS, CDR2 YYNGEE. CDR3 coding DNA: TGTGCCAGCAGCCCCCAGGACGGACAATGGAGCGGCTACACCTTC. Its protein is CASSPQDGQWSGYTF.

The chain combines TRBV11-2 with TRBJ2-7; 8 nucleotides line up with TRBD1. The CDR3 totals 16 residues. Germline CDR1 reads SGHAT; CDR2 reads FQNNGV. V dropped 5 bases and J dropped 5; count of bases not matched to a gene: 14. The CDR3 coding sequence is TGTGCCAGCAGCCCATTGACAGGGGTAGCATCCGACGAGCAGTACTTC. This sequence encodes CASSPLTGVASDEQYF.

The chain couples TRBV6-5 to TRBJ1-1; no definite D call. The CDR3 length is 15 residues. Germline loops: CDR1 MNHEY, CDR2 SVGAGI. The V gene lost 6 bases and the J gene lost 1 base, with 15 bases spanning the gap. The CDR3 sequence is CASSYTPMRNTEAFF. The CDR3 coding sequence is TGTGCCAGCAGCTACACCCCTATGAGGAACACTGAAGCTTTCTTT.

The chain has TRBV7-2 and TRBJ1-1, with D hard to call. CDR3 length equals 14 residues. Germline-derived CDR1 and CDR2 are SGHTA and FQGNSA. Deletions cut 4 bases from V and 1 base from J, with 10 bases between. CDR3 residues: CASSSRTANTEAFF. CDR3 sequence (DNA): TGTGCCAGCAGCTCCCGGACTGCGAACACTGAAGCTTTCTTT.

This clone showed up just a few times. The chain employs TRBV5-1 and TRBJ2-5; 11 nucleotides match TRBD2. J was trimmed by 1 base and V by 2 bases; bases with no gene match: 1. The CDR3 totals 15 residues. Germline loops: CDR1 SGHRS, CDR2 YFSETQ. The CDR3 sequence: CASSLGTSGQETQYF. In DNA, the CDR3 is TGCGCCAGCAGCTTAGGGACTAGCGGCCAAGAGACCCAGTACTTC. The full variable domain, in which reference TRBV5-1 and TRBJ2-5 provide the parts outside the CDR3, is KAGVTQTPRYLIKTRGQQVTLSCSPISGHRSVSWYQQTPGQGLQFLFEYFSETQRNKGNFPGRFSGRQFSNSRSEMNVSTLELGDSALYLCASSLGTSGQETQYFGPGTRLLVL.

This rearrangement joins TRBV7-2 to TRBJ2-1, with 10 bases matching TRBD2. Unmatched junction bases numbered 17, after V lost 5 bases and J lost 10 bases. There are 17 residues in the CDR3. Germline V gene lookup returns CDR1 SGHTA and CDR2 FQGNSA. CDR3 amino acids: CASSPPWQASGGGEQFF. CDR3 bases: TGTGCCAGCAGCCCCCCCTGGCAGGCTAGCGGGGGAGGGGAGCAGTTCTTC.

V and J are TRBV5-4 and TRBJ2-7; 7 nucleotides agree with TRBD1. The V gene end was trimmed by 2 bases and the J gene end by 0 bases; junction bases not matched to a gene: 8. Germline CDR1 SGHNT, CDR2 YYREEE (reference sequence). The CDR3 length is 16 residues. The CDR3 reads CASSFGQAASSYEQYF. Here the CDR3 DNA reads TGTGCCAGCAGCTTCGGACAGGCCGCTAGCTCCTACGAGCAGTACTTC.

The CDR3 spells CASRADRDWTEAFF. Here the CDR3 DNA reads TGTGCCAGCAGGGCGGACAGGGACTGGACTGAAGCTTTCTTT. The rearrangement uses TRBV6-5 and TRBJ1-1; 8 bases map to TRBD1. Unmatched junction bases numbered 8, after V lost 6 bases and J lost 5 bases. Germline CDR1 reads MNHEY; CDR2 reads SVGAGI. The CDR3 has 14 amino acids.

The V gene is TRBV7-2, the J gene TRBJ1-2, with 7 bases that match TRBD1. Germline lookup yields CDR1 SGHTA and CDR2 FQGNSA. This CDR3 has 16 residues. The V gene end was trimmed by 0 bases and the J gene end by 4 bases; junction bases not matched to a gene: 8. CDR3 region: CASSLAAAGGLYGYTF. For the CDR3, the DNA is TGTGCCAGCAGCTTAGCGGCGGCAGGGGGGCTCTATGGCTACACCTTC.

The J gene is TRBJ2-5, the V gene TRBV7-8, with 7 bases that match TRBD1. The J segment lost 3 bases and the V segment lost 5 bases, leaving 9 bases of the junction unmatched. Germline V CDR1 and CDR2: SGHVS, FQNEAQ. The CDR3 covers 15 residues. The CDR3 sequence is CASSSLDRKEETQYF. CDR3 bases: TGTGCCAGCAGCAGCTTGGACAGGAAAGAAGAGACCCAGTACTTC.

This clone was counted a single time. The chain joins TRBV7-2 to TRBJ1-1; 7 bases line up with TRBD1. Germline trimming cut 3 bases from V and 1 base from J; bases unmatched to any gene: 5. CDR1 is SGHTA and CDR2 is FQGNSA in the germline V gene. The CDR3 runs 15 residues. The CDR3, as DNA: TGTGCCAGCAGCTTCGAACAGGGGCGGAACACTGAAGCTTTCTTT. As protein: CASSFEQGRNTEAFF.

CDR3 in DNA: TGTGCCAGCAGCCAAGTGCCGGACTTGGACAATGAGCAGTTCTTC. This codes for CASSQVPDLDNEQFF. The V and J genes are TRBV3-1 (or the pseudogene TRBV3-2) and TRBJ2-1, with D possibly TRBD2 on 5 matching bases. Germline V lookup: CDR1 LGHDT, CDR2 YNNKEL (reference sequence). The CDR3 runs to 15 residues. With 1 base removed from V and 5 bases from J, the gap between germline ends came to 12 bases.

The CDR3 bases are TGCGCCAGCAGCTTGGCGCCCAGGGCATCAGAGACCCAGTACTTC. Translation gives CASSLAPRASETQYF. This chain links TRBV5-1 with TRBJ2-5, with a weak D call TRBD1 (5 bases). The germline V gene has CDR1 SGHRS and CDR2 YFSETQ. Trimming left V 0 bases short and J 4 bases short, with 13 bases between. The CDR3 has 15 amino acids.

This clone occurred a few times. The rearrangement uses TRBV7-8 and TRBJ2-3, with D possibly TRBD2 on 6 matching bases. This CDR3 has 15 amino acids. The germline CDR1 and CDR2 sequences are SGHVS and FQNEAQ. V shed 3 bases and J shed 3 bases, with 13 bases lying between them. The CDR3 DNA reads as TGTGCCAGCAGCTTCCAAGCGGGCCGGACAGATACGCAGTATTTT. It codes for CASSFQAGRTDTQYF.

This clone was counted a single time. V gene TRBV28 combines with J gene TRBJ1-5, with D uncertain. The germline V and J ends were trimmed by 5 bases and 5 bases, with 4 bases remaining between them. The germline V gene encodes CDR1 MDHEN and CDR2 SYDVKM. This CDR3 is built from 11 residues. CDR3 nucleotide sequence: TGTGCCAGCAGTCTTTATCAGCCCCAGCATTTT. Its translation is CASSLYQPQHF.

In its sample, this clone was seen once. The rearrangement joins TRBV5-6 to TRBJ2-5, with 8 bases fitting TRBD2. The CDR3 covers 16 residues. Per germline, CDR1 SGHDT and CDR2 YYEEEE. The V segment lost 2 bases and the J segment 3 bases; nucleotides outside the gene matches: 9. The chain's CDR3 is CASSFPGAGGKETQYF. The CDR3 DNA follows: TGTGCCAGCAGCTTCCCCGGGGCGGGGGGCAAAGAGACCCAGTACTTC.

The chain is built from TRBV19 and TRBJ1-5; 9 positions agree with TRBD1. This CDR3 has 14 residues. Germline V lookup: CDR1 LNHDA, CDR2 SQIVND (reference sequence). The V segment lost 7 bases and the J segment 5 bases; nucleotides outside the gene matches: 6. This chain's CDR3 is CASKMTGGDQPQHF. The CDR3 DNA is TGTGCCAGTAAAATGACAGGGGGGGATCAGCCCCAGCATTTT. The variable domain in full, completed from reference TRBV19 and TRBJ1-5, reads DGGITQSPKYLFRKEGQNVTLSCEQNLNHDAMYWYRQDPGQGLRLIYYSQIVNDFQKGDIAEGYSVSREKKESFPLTVTSAQKNPTAFYLCASKMTGGDQPQHFGDGTRLSIL.

The chain uses TRBV13 and TRBJ2-3, with D possibly TRBD2 on 5 matching bases. Trimming stripped 1 base from V and 7 bases from J, with 9 bases between. Germline loops: CDR1 PRHDT, CDR2 FYEKMQ (reference sequence). The CDR3 contains 13 residues. The CDR3 is CASSLARGHTQYF. The CDR3 nucleotides are TGTGCCAGCAGCTTAGCGAGAGGGCATACGCAGTATTTT.

The chain employs TRBV7-3 and TRBJ2-1; no reliable D call. CDR3 length: 14 amino acids. Germline V gives CDR1 SGHTA, CDR2 FQGTGA. V was cut by 3 bases and J by 9 bases, with 15 bases left in between. CDR3 sequence (DNA): TGTGCCAGCAGCTTTACTGATCTGCCGGGTGAGCAGTTCTTC. Translation gives CASSFTDLPGEQFF. Looking up the rest from reference TRBV7-3 and TRBJ2-1 gives the full variable domain: GAGVSQTPSNKVTEKGKYVELRCDPISGHTALYWYRQSLGQGPEFLIYFQGTGAADDSGLPNDRFFAVRPEGSVSTLKIQRTERGDSAVYLCASSFTDLPGEQFFGPGTRLTVL.

The chain couples TRBV19 to TRBJ1-1, with 7 bases aligning to TRBD1. Germline loops: CDR1 LNHDA, CDR2 SQIVND (reference sequence). The CDR3 has 13 amino acids. V shed 6 bases, J shed 10 bases, and the junction held 11 bases outside the gene matches. The CDR3 coding sequence is TGTGCCAGTAGCGCGATACAGGGGCAGGGAGCTTTCTTT. As protein: CASSAIQGQGAFF.

The genes are TRBV6-5 and TRBJ2-2, with 10 bases fitting TRBD2. V dropped 4 bases and J dropped 5; count of bases not matched to a gene: 7. CDR1 MNHEY and CDR2 SVGAGI come from the germline V gene. The CDR3 is made up of 16 amino acids. The CDR3 nucleotides read TGTGCCAGCAGTTTATCGGGAGCGGGGGGGACCGGGGAGCTGTTTTTT. Amino acids: CASSLSGAGGTGELFF.

Concerning this clone itself: In the same sample, other DNA sequences code for this CDR3. This chain uses TRBV5-1 with TRBJ2-3; 9 nucleotides agree with TRBD1. The ends lost 0 bases at V and 4 bases at J; junction bases unmatched: 3. This CDR3 comprises 15 residues. Germline V CDR1 and CDR2: SGHRS, YFSETQ. The CDR3 DNA is TGCGCCAGCAGCTTGGGGGGACAGGGCCCAGATACGCAGTATTTT. Translating it yields CASSLGGQGPDTQYF. The full variable domain, its missing parts supplied by reference TRBV5-1 and TRBJ2-3, is KAGVTQTPRYLIKTRGQQVTLSCSPISGHRSVSWYQQTPGQGLQFLFEYFSETQRNKGNFPGRFSGRQFSNSRSEMNVSTLELGDSALYLCASSLGGQGPDTQYFGPGTRLTVL.

The chain links TRBV4-1 to TRBJ1-5, with D hard to call. V lost 4 bases to trimming and J lost 0 bases, with 10 bases between them. Germline-derived CDR1 and CDR2 are MGHRA and YSYEKL. There are 15 residues in the CDR3. In DNA, the CDR3 is TGCGCCAGCAGCCCGACACAGTATAGCAATCAGCCCCAGCATTTT. Its protein is CASSPTQYSNQPQHF.

V and J are TRBV14 and TRBJ2-7; D is perhaps TRBD1 (6 bases). The CDR3 extends over 15 amino acids. CDR1 and CDR2 from the germline V gene are SGHDN and FVKESK. With 0 bases removed from V and 2 bases from J, the gap between germline ends came to 11 bases. The CDR3 here is CASSQERGGAYEQYF. In DNA, the CDR3 is TGTGCCAGCAGCCAAGAAAGAGGGGGTGCCTACGAGCAGTACTTC. The full variable domain, in which reference TRBV14 and TRBJ2-7 provide the parts outside the CDR3, is EAGVTQFPSHSVIEKGQTVTLRCDPISGHDNLYWYRRVMGKEIKFLLHFVKESKQDESGMPNNRFLAERTGGTYSTLKVQPAELEDSGVYFCASSQERGGAYEQYFGPGTRLTVT.

The V call is TRBV5-4, the J call TRBJ2-2; D possibly corresponds to TRBD2 (5 bases). Trimming took 4 bases from V and 2 from J, leaving 15 bases between them. Germline values: CDR1 SGHNT, CDR2 YYREEE (reference sequence). This CDR3 has 16 amino acids. The CDR3 sequence: CASSLFSRGNTGELFF. The CDR3 DNA follows: TGTGCCAGCAGCCTATTTAGTCGGGGAAACACCGGGGAGCTGTTTTTT.

The rearrangement joins TRBV3-1 (or the pseudogene TRBV3-2) to TRBJ1-1; no clear D. Germline V gives CDR1 LGHDT, CDR2 YNNKEL (reference sequence). V gave up 1 base and J gave up 5 bases, with 8 bases separating them. CDR3 length equals 13 residues. The CDR3 spells CASSQVPRTEAFF. DNA for the CDR3: TGTGCCAGCAGCCAAGTACCTCGGACTGAAGCTTTCTTT.

This chain joins TRBV19 and TRBJ2-1, with D perhaps matching TRBD2 (6 bases). The germline V gene encodes CDR1 LNHDA and CDR2 SQIVND (reference sequence). The CDR3 covers 14 residues. V gave up 5 bases and J gave up 3 bases, with 11 bases separating them. The CDR3 here is CASSPPGSYNEQFF. The CDR3 DNA sequence: TGTGCCAGTAGTCCACCCGGGAGCTACAATGAGCAGTTCTTC.

The chain employs TRBV6-5 and TRBJ2-1; perhaps TRBD1 as D (6 bases). Trimming pared 0 bases from V and 8 bases from J, leaving 11 bases between. The CDR3 is 14 residues long. CDR1 and CDR2 (germline): MNHEY, SVGAGI. CDR3 in amino acids: CASSYSNREHEQFF. DNA of the CDR3: TGTGCCAGCAGTTACTCCAACAGGGAACATGAGCAGTTCTTC.

This clone was recorded only once. The chain has TRBV2 and TRBJ2-5; D unresolved. The germline CDR1 and CDR2 sequences are SNHLY and FYNNEI. Trimming took off 8 bases at V and 2 bases at J, with 9 bases between the two ends. The CDR3 covers 12 residues. CDR3 in amino acids: CASLSLQETQYF. As DNA, the CDR3 is TGTGCCAGCTTAAGCCTTCAAGAGACCCAGTACTTC.